The entry below gives a single T cell receptor beta chain sequence along with its context. The antigen it recognizes is unknown. One base away there is no much larger clone; base qualities are not given. This sample was included in a study of blood T cell repertoires in COVID-19 (dated by TCRdb to about 2020). About the full investigation: Samples from collaborators originated in the United States, Italy and Spain and spanned both the acute and convalescent phases of COVID-19. Nearly every sample came with metadata listing a de-identified subject ID, COVID-19 status, age in years and sex. The repertoires were made available in a free public database intended to serve as a resource for research on the immune response to SARS-CoV-2. The prospective study material was composed of cDNA or gDNA derived from T cells, B-cell-depleted T cells, or PBMCs. Samples came from the ongoing ImmuneRACE study (first 160 participants) plus 1,254 subjects from 6 global collaborators. Deeply sampled blood TCRbeta repertoires from subjects exposed to, actively infected with, or recovered from COVID-19 were included in the dataset. Where available, HLA class I and class II types were taken from metadata supplied by the sample provider and were not determined by assay-based typing.

TCRbeta CDR3 regions were amplified from genomic DNA using the immunoSEQ Assay, a bias-controlled multiplex PCR. Processing in the source paper ran as follows. Nucleated cell counts per sample were estimated from amplification of reference gene primers within the assay. Sequence reads were collapsed and filtered to measure the absolute abundance of every unique TCRbeta CDR3 rearrangement. Productive Simpson clonality was computed per sample as the square root of Simpson's diversity index over productive rearrangements. TCRdb took this table from immuneACCESS and kept in-frame rearrangements with V and J called. Such tables lack part of the clones; where checked against another copy, unresolved V genes explain under half of the gap, and the rest is unexplained. D and trimming come from the DNA, and the V and J calls and clone size come from that table. This sample gives some 100,000 clones in total; approximately 90% of them show up just once. The ten largest clones add up to approximately 2% of the sample.

The research as a whole found: Clinical and demographic metadata were provided uncurated, with the amount varying by source and participant.

Whole blood was collected in K2EDTA tubes by collaborating institutions according to the institutions' own protocols. For TCRbeta analysis, collaborators shipped samples as frozen whole blood, isolated PBMCs, or DNA extracted from either of those sample types. There are 17 amino acids in the CDR3, from cysteine to phenylalanine inclusive. Only the CDR3 portion is preserved as DNA: 51 bases, with reading frame beginning at the first base. From V the trimming removes 3 bases and from J it removes 4 bases, while the gene matches leave 11 bases of the junction unaccounted for. Sequencing was carried out using peripheral blood. This chain joins TRBV23-1 to TRBJ1-5; the central 8 bases match TRBD1. TRBV23-1 is an ORF, and what it does is uncertain. The clonotype comes from a man between 50 and 59 years old with active COVID-19. This receptor carries the CDR3 CASSHPGTGRLNQPQHF. The nucleotide sequence is TGCGCCAGCAGTCACCCCGGGACAGGACGATTAAATCAGCCCCAGCATTTT.